This T cell receptor (beta chain) was identified in a study of T cell responses to AZD1222 COVID-19 vaccine. Findings and limits, study-wide: A mostly white British donor set with more females was recruited, and clonal diversity was possibly underestimated. Only five to seven AZD1222 recipients tested seropositive at baseline.

The V gene's germline CDR1 is SGDLS and CDR2 YYNGEE. CDR3 length: 14 residues. V was cut by 0 bases and J by 2 bases, with 5 bases left in between. With respect to this clone: What it binds is not known. The same CDR3 is also encoded by other DNA sequences in this sample.

Assay: immunoSEQ multiplex PCR; the TCRdb copy retains only in-frame clones and omits some. The sample shows hundreds of thousands of clones, almost 95% of them seen only once. The TCR comes from an adult who received the AZD1222 COVID-19 vaccine. The chain combines TRBV9 with TRBJ2-2; D is undetermined. The material was peripheral blood, obtained 28 days after the second AZD1222 dose. The CDR3 sequence is CASSVGGNTGELFF. The CDR3 region has the DNA TGTGCCAGCAGCGTAGGGGGAAACACCGGGGAGCTGTTTTTT. Full variable domain (remainder filled in from reference TRBV9 and TRBJ2-2): DSGVTQTPKHLITATGQRVTLRCSPRSGDLSVYWYQQSLDQGLQFLIQYYNGEERAKGNILERFSAQQFPDLHSELNLSSLELGDSALYFCASSVGGNTGELFFGEGSRLTVL.